In its sample, the clone carrying this TCR beta chain is large (0.1 to 1%). The data were obtained in a study of T cell repertoires in aging, cancer and after chemotherapy. Trimming took 6 bases from V and 0 from J; bases not matched to a gene: 11. The CDR3 totals 17 residues. The germline CDR1 and CDR2 sequences are SQVTM and ANQGSEA. Peripheral blood genomic DNA, not sorted cells or RNA, was the template. A mixed TRB-A/B primer pool amplified rearranged TRB by multiplex touch-down PCR. Using its own MiXCR run on the multiplex PCR reads, TCRdb lists one record per CDR3 protein. The sample consists of around 2,400 distinct CDR3 sequences, 45% to 60% of them appearing once.

Sequences were obtained from blood. The gene calls are TRBV29-1 and TRBJ2-1; TRBD2 aligns across 10 bases. This TCR derives from a human donor with a blood cancer. The donor label of this sample is uncertain. The CDR3 DNA sequence: TGCAGCGTGGGGTCTAGCGGGGGTTTAAGCTCCTACAATGAGCAGTTCTTC. This codes for CSVGSSGGLSSYNEQFF.